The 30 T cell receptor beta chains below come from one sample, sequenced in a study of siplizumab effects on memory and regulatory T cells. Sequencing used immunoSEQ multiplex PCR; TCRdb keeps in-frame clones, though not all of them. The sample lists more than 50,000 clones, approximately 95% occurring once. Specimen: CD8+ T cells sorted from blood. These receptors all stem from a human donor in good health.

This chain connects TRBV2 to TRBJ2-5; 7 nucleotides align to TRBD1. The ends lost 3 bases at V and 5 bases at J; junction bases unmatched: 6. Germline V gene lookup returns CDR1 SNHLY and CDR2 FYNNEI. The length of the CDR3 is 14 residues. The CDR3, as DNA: TGTGCCAGCAGTGACGGCAGGGGGATTGAGACCCAGTACTTC. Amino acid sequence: CASSDGRGIETQYF.

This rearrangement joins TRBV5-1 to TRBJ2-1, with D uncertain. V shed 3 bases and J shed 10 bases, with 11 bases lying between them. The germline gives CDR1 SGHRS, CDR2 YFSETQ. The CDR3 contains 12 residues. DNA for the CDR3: TGCGCCAGCAGCTCACCTGTCGGGGAGCAGTTCTTC. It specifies CASSSPVGEQFF. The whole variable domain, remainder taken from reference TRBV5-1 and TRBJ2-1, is KAGVTQTPRYLIKTRGQQVTLSCSPISGHRSVSWYQQTPGQGLQFLFEYFSETQRNKGNFPGRFSGRQFSNSRSEMNVSTLELGDSALYLCASSSPVGEQFFGPGTRLTVL.

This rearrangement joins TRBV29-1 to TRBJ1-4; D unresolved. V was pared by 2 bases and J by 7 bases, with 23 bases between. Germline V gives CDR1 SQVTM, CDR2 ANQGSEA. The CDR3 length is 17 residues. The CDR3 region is CSVESLTMEAFGEKLFF. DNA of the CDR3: TGCAGCGTTGAATCCTTAACCATGGAGGCCTTCGGTGAAAAACTGTTTTTT.

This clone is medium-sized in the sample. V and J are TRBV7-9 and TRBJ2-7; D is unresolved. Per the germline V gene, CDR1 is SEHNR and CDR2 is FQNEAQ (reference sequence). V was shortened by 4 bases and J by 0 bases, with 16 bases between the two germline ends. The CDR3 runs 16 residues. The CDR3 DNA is TGTGCCAGCAGCTCCCTGGACGGATCGAGCTCCTACGAGCAGTACTTC. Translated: CASSSLDGSSSYEQYF.

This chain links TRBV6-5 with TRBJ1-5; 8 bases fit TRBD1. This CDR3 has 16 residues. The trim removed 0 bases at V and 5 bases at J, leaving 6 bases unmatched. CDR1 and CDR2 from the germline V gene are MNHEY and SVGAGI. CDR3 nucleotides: TGTGCCAGCAGTTACTCGAATCAGGGGGCCTATCAGCCCCAGCATTTT. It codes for CASSYSNQGAYQPQHF.

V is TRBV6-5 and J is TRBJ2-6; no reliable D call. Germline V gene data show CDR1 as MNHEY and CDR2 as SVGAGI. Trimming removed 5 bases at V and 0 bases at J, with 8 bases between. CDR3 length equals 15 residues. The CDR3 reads CASSLMGSGANVLTF. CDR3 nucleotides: TGTGCCAGCAGTCTCATGGGCTCTGGGGCCAACGTCCTGACTTTC.

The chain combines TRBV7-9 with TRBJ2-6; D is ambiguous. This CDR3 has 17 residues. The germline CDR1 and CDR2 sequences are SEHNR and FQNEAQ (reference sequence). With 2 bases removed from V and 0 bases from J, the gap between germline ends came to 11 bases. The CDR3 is CASSLTVVSSGANVLTF. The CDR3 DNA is TGTGCCAGCAGCTTAACGGTAGTAAGCTCTGGGGCCAACGTCCTGACTTTC.

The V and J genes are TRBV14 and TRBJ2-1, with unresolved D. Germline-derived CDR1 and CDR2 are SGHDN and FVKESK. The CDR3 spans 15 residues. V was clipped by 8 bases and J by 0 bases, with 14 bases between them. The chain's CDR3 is CASSPYRSSYNEQFF. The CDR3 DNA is TGTGCCAGCTCCCCTTACCGGAGCTCCTACAATGAGCAGTTCTTC.

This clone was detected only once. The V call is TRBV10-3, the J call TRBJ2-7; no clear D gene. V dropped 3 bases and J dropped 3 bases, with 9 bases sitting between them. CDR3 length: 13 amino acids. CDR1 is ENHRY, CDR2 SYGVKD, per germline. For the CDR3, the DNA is TGTGCCATCAGTGAAGGGATCGGCTACGAGCAGTACTTC. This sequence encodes CAISEGIGYEQYF.

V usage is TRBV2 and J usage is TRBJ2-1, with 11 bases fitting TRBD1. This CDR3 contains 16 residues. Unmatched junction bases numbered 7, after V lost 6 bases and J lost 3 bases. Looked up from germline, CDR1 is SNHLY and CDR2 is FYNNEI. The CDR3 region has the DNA TGTGCCAGCAGGACGGGACAGGGGGGGAACTACAATGAGCAGTTCTTC. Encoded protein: CASRTGQGGNYNEQFF.

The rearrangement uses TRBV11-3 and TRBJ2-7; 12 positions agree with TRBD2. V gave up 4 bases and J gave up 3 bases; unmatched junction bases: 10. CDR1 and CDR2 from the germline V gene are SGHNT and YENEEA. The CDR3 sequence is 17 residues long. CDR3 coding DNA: TGTGCCAGCAGCTCCCGACCCGGGACTAGCGGGTACTACGAGCAGTACTTC. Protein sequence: CASSSRPGTSGYYEQYF.

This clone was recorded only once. The CDR3 reads CASSPGMGRDTGELFF. In DNA, the CDR3 is TGCGCCAGCAGCCCTGGAATGGGACGGGACACCGGGGAGCTGTTTTTT. The chain joins TRBV5-1 to TRBJ2-2; D might be TRBD1 or TRBD2, each matching 5 bases. Looked up from germline, CDR1 is SGHRS and CDR2 is YFSETQ. This CDR3 is 16 amino acids long. V gave up 4 bases and J gave up 3 bases, with 16 bases separating them. Using reference TRBV5-1 and TRBJ2-2 for the parts outside the CDR3, the full variable domain is KAGVTQTPRYLIKTRGQQVTLSCSPISGHRSVSWYQQTPGQGLQFLFEYFSETQRNKGNFPGRFSGRQFSNSRSEMNVSTLELGDSALYLCASSPGMGRDTGELFFGEGSRLTVL.

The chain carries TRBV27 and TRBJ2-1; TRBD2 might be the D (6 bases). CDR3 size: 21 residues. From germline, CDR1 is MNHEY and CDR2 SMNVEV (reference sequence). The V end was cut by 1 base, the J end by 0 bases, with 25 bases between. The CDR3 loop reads CASSLYESLDHSGLSYNEQFF. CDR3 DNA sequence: TGTGCCAGCAGTTTATATGAGAGCCTCGACCACAGCGGGCTCTCCTACAATGAGCAGTTCTTC.

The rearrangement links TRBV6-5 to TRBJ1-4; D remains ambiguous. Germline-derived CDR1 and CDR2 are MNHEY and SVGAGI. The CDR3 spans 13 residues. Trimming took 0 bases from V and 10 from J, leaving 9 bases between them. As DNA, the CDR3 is TGTGCCAGCAGTTACTCGAAAGGCGGAAAACTGTTTTTT. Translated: CASSYSKGGKLFF.

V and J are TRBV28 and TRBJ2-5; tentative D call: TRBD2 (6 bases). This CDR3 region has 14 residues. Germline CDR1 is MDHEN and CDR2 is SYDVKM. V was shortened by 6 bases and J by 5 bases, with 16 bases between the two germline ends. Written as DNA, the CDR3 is TGTGCCAGCAGGACGGACGCCGGAGGGGAGACCCAGTACTTC. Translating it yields CASRTDAGGETQYF.

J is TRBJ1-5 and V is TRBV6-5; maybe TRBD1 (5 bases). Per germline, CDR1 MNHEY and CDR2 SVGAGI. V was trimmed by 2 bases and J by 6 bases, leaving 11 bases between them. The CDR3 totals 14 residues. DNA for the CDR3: TGTGCCAGCAGTTACCGGGGGGGGACTCAGCCCCAGCATTTT. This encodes CASSYRGGTQPQHF.

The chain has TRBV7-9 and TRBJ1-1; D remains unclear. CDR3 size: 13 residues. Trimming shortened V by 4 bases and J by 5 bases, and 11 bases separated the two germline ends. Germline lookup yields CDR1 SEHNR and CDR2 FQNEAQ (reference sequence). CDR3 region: CASSSLVSTEAFF. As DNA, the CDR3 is TGTGCCAGCAGCTCGCTAGTCTCTACTGAAGCTTTCTTT.

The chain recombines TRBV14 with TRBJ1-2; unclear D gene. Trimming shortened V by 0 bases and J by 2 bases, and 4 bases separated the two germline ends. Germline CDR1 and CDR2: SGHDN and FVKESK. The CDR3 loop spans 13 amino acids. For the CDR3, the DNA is TGTGCCAGCAGCCAAGATCGGAACTATGGCTACACCTTC. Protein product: CASSQDRNYGYTF.

The chain's CDR3 is CASDGGTGSSGNTIYF. DNA for the CDR3: TGTGCCAGCGACGGGGGGACAGGAAGCTCTGGAAACACCATATATTTT. The chain has TRBV9 and TRBJ1-3; 8 bases align to TRBD1. From germline, CDR1 is SGDLS and CDR2 YYNGEE. The CDR3 consists of 16 residues. V dropped 7 bases and J dropped 0; count of bases not matched to a gene: 9.

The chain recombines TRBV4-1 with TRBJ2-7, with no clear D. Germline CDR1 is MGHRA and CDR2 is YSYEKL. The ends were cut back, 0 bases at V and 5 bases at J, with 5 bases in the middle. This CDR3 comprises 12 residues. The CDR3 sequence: CASSQEGNEQYF. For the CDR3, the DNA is TGCGCCAGCAGCCAAGAGGGTAACGAGCAGTACTTC.

The CDR3 nucleotides read TGTGCCAGAAGCTTACCCCTCTGGGCAGGGGTTAGCGGGAGGGAAGGGAATGAGCAGTTCTTC. Residues: CARSLPLWAGVSGREGNEQFF. The genes are TRBV5-3 and TRBJ2-1; 11 bases map to TRBD2. TRBV5-3 is noted as an ORF with a role that remains uncertain. The CDR3 is made up of 21 amino acids. V dropped 2 bases and J dropped 7; count of bases not matched to a gene: 23.

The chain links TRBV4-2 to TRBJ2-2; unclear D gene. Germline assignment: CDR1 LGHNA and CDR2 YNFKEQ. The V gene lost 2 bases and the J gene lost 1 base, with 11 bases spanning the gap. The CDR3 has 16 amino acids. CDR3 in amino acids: CASSQIRTGNTGELFF. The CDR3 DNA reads TGTGCCAGCAGCCAAATTCGGACGGGGAACACCGGGGAGCTGTTTTTT.

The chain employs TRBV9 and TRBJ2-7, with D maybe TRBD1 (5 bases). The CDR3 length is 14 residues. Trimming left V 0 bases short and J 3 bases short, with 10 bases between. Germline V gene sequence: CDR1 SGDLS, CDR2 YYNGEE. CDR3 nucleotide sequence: TGTGCCAGCAGCGTAGCGGCAGGGAACTACGAGCAGTACTTC. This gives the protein CASSVAAGNYEQYF.

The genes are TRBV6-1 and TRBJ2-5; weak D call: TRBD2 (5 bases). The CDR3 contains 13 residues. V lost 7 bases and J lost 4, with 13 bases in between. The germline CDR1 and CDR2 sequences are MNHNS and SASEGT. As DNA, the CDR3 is TGTGCCAGCACTACCGGGATAAGAGAGACCCAGTACTTC. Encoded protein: CASTTGIRETQYF.

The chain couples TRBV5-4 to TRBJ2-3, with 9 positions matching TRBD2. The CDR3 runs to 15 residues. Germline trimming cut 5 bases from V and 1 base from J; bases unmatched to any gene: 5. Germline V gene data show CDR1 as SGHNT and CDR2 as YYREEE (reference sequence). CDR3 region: CASRIAGDRTDTQYF. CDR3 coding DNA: TGTGCCAGCAGAATAGCGGGGGACCGCACAGATACGCAGTATTTT.

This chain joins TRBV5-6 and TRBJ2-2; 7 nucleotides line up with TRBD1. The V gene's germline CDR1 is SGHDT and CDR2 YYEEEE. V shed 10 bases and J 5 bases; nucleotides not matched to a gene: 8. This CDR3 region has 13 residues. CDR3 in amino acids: CAGGQNPTGELFF. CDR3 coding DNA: TGTGCCGGGGGACAGAACCCGACCGGGGAGCTGTTTTTT.

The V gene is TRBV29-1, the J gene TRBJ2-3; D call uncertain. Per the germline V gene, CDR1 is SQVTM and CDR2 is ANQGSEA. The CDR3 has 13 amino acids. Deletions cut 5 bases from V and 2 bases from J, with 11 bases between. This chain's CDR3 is CSVRRFPTDTQYF. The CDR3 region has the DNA TGCAGCGTTAGACGGTTCCCCACAGATACGCAGTATTTT.

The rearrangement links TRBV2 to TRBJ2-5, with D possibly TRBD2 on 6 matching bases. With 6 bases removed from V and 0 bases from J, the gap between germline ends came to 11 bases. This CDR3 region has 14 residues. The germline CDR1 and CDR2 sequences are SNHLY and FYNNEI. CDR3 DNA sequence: TGTGCCAGCAGGCGGGACGACCACCAAGAGACCCAGTACTTC. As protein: CASRRDDHQETQYF.

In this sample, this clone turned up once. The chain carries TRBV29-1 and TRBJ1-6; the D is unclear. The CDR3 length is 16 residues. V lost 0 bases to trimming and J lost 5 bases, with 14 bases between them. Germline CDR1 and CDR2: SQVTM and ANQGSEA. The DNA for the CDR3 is TGCAGCGTTGAAGATCACCTCGCCGGGAATAATTCACCCCTCCACTTT. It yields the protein CSVEDHLAGNNSPLHF.

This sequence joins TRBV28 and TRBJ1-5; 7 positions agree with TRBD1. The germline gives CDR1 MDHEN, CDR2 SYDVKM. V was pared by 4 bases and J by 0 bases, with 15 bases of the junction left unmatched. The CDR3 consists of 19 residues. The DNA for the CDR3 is TGTGCCAGCAGTTCGATAACCGGGACAGCTAGTTATAGCAATCAGCCCCAGCATTTT. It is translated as CASSSITGTASYSNQPQHF.